This T cell receptor (beta chain) stems from a study of blood T cell repertoires in COVID-19. Here immunoSEQ multiplex PCR was the method, and the copy in TCRdb shows in-frame clones only, minus some. Among 50,000 to 75,000 clones listed, around 79% were seen once. There are 17 residues in the CDR3. Per germline, CDR1 LGHDT and CDR2 YNNKEL (reference sequence). V was shortened by 2 bases and J by 1 base, with 15 bases between the two germline ends. The material sequenced was peripheral blood. The receptor's source is a man in his 60s with acute or convalescent COVID-19. This chain connects TRBV3-1 (or the pseudogene TRBV3-2) to TRBJ1-5; tentatively, D is TRBD1 (5 bases). The CDR3 DNA reads as TGTGCCAGCAGCCAACCAGGACAAGCTATAAGCAATCAGCCCCAGCATTTT. Its translation is CASSQPGQAISNQPQHF.